Listed below are T cell receptor beta chains from one sample, sequenced in a study of CD8 T cells in Susac syndrome. TCRdb re-called the immunoSEQ multiplex PCR reads through MiXCR, storing one row per CDR3 protein. The sample carries around 170,000 distinct CDR3 sequences, about 96% recorded once. Sequences were obtained from CD4+ T cells from PBMCs. The receptors derive from a human donor with Susac syndrome. Both conserved end residues are part of each CDR3. The D gene is left open where the match is weak. The size field is filled for only some rows; it gives once, few, many or a size class.

TRBJ2-7,TRBD2,TRBV30,NA,CAWESGEGRYEQYF,TGTGCCTGGGAAAGTGGGGAGGGCCGGTACGAGCAGTACTTC
TRBJ2-6,TRBD1,TRBV28,NA,CASSEDRAGANVLTF,TGTGCCAGCAGTGAAGACAGGGCTGGGGCCAACGTCCTGACTTTC
TRBJ2-5,TRBD1,TRBV29-1,NA,CSVVPGQGETQYF,TGCAGCGTCGTCCCGGGACAGGGGGAGACCCAGTACTTC
TRBJ2-5,TRBD1,TRBV20-1,NA,CSADGGQGRETQYF,TGCAGTGCTGATGGGGGACAGGGTAGGGAGACCCAGTACTTC
TRBJ2-1,NA,TRBV18,NA,CASSPEGRQFF,TGTGCCAGCTCACCAGAAGGAAGGCAGTTCTTC
TRBJ2-5,NA,TRBV4-3,NA,CASSRTPYQETQYF,TGCGCCAGCAGCCGGACCCCGTACCAAGAGACCCAGTACTTC
TRBJ2-5,NA,TRBV29-1,NA,CSGTQVFQETQYF,TGCAGCGGTACCCAGGTTTTCCAAGAGACCCAGTACTTC
TRBJ1-2,NA,TRBV25-1,NA,CASSEGGLGYTF,TGTGCCAGCAGTGAAGGGGGGCTGGGCTACACCTTC
TRBJ2-7,TRBD1,TRBV18,NA,CASSPKGTVYEQYF,TGTGCCAGCTCACCGAAGGGGACAGTCTACGAGCAGTACTTC
TRBJ2-7,NA,TRBV11-2,NA,CASSLAFRGTGEQYF,TGTGCCAGCAGCTTAGCTTTCCGGGGTACGGGCGAGCAGTACTTC
TRBJ2-1,NA,TRBV7-9,NA,CASSLARGRQSSYNEQFF,TGTGCCAGCAGCTTAGCGCGTGGCAGGCAGAGCTCCTACAATGAGCAGTTCTTC
TRBJ2-1,NA,TRBV6-1,NA,CASSEARRAVPSRDEQFF,TGTGCCAGCAGTGAAGCCCGGAGGGCGGTCCCGAGTAGGGATGAGCAGTTCTTC
TRBJ2-7,NA,TRBV5-1,NA,CASSPGRGERGNF,TGCGCCAGCAGCCCTGGGCGCGGGGAGAGGGGAAACTTC
TRBJ1-6,TRBD1,TRBV15,once,CATSRPRQGGNSPLHF,TGTGCCACCAGCAGACCCAGACAGGGAGGAAATTCACCCCTCCACTTT
TRBJ2-1,NA,TRBV6-2/TRBV6-3,NA,CASSSIVEQFF,TGTGCCAGCAGTTCTATTGTTGAGCAGTTCTTC
TRBJ2-7,TRBD2,TRBV6-2/TRBV6-3,once,CASSYGTRGYEQYF,TGTGCCAGCAGTTACGGGACTAGAGGCTACGAGCAGTACTTC
TRBJ2-2,NA,TRBV18,once,CASSPREPGSGELFF,TGTGCCAGCTCACCACGGGAGCCAGGGAGCGGGGAGCTGTTTTTT
TRBJ1-5,NA,TRBV2,NA,CASRWGGVGDQPQHF,TGTGCCAGCAGGTGGGGGGGCGTTGGGGATCAGCCCCAGCATTTT
TRBJ1-1,NA,TRBV30,once,CASDPGLGTEAFF,TGTGCCTCTGACCCCGGGTTGGGCACTGAAGCTTTCTTT
TRBJ1-1,NA,TRBV27,NA,CASSPPNGQNTEAFF,TGTGCCAGCAGTCCACCCAACGGACAGAACACTGAAGCTTTCTTT
TRBJ1-2,NA,TRBV28,NA,CASATGRSNYGYTF,TGTGCCAGCGCCACAGGGAGGAGTAACTATGGCTACACCTTC
TRBJ1-5,TRBD1,TRBV3-1,NA,CASSQGTGWAPQHF,TGTGCCAGCAGCCAAGGGACAGGATGGGCGCCCCAGCATTTT
TRBJ2-5,NA,TRBV13,NA,CASSLGTSLGETQYF,TGTGCCAGCAGCTTGGGGACATCACTAGGGGAGACCCAGTACTTC
TRBJ2-5,NA,TRBV12-3/TRBV12-4,NA,CASSLTRRGETQYF,TGTGCCAGCAGTTTAACCAGGAGAGGGGAGACCCAGTACTTC
TRBJ1-2,NA,TRBV3-1,NA,CASSHGGLASNYGYTF,TGTGCCAGCAGCCACGGGGGCCTCGCTTCTAACTATGGCTACACCTTC
TRBJ1-3,TRBD1,TRBV4-2,NA,CASSQDSMDRPSGNTIYF,TGTGCCAGCAGCCAAGACTCCATGGACAGGCCCTCTGGAAACACCATATATTTT
TRBJ2-3,TRBD2,TRBV12-3/TRBV12-4,NA,CASSRTSGGTDTQYF,TGTGCCAGCAGCCGTACTAGCGGGGGCACAGATACGCAGTATTTT
TRBJ2-1,NA,TRBV21-1,NA,CASTLHPGRYNEQFF,TGTGCCAGCACCTTACACCCCGGTCGGTACAATGAGCAGTTCTTC
TRBJ2-5,NA,TRBV20-1,NA,CSARDQSSRSSQETQYF,TGCAGTGCTAGAGATCAGTCCAGCAGGTCCTCCCAAGAGACCCAGTACTTC
TRBJ2-1,NA,TRBV20-1,NA,CSAKSGQKNNEQFF,TGCAGTGCTAAGTCCGGACAAAAAAACAATGAGCAGTTCTTC
TRBJ2-7,NA,TRBV20-1,NA,CSATRDARAYEQYF,TGCAGTGCGACGCGTGACGCCCGAGCCTACGAGCAGTACTTC
TRBJ2-2,NA,TRBV4-3,once,CASSQPRANTGELFF,TGCGCCAGCAGCCAACCCAGGGCTAACACCGGGGAGCTGTTTTTT
TRBJ2-1,NA,TRBV29-1,NA,CSVAGRNEQFF,TGCAGCGTTGCGGGGCGGAATGAGCAGTTCTTC
TRBJ1-6,TRBD1,TRBV7-8,NA,CASSRQGWNSPLHF,TGTGCCAGCAGCCGACAGGGTTGGAATTCACCCCTCCACTTT
TRBJ2-5,NA,TRBV20-1,once,CSARGRLTQETQYF,TGCAGTGCTAGAGGGCGCCTAACCCAAGAGACCCAGTACTTC
TRBJ2-5,NA,TRBV18,NA,CASSPDRERRETQYF,TGTGCCAGCTCACCTGACCGAGAGAGAAGGGAGACCCAGTACTTC
TRBJ2-1,NA,TRBV5-1,few,CASSLGSNEQFF,TGCGCCAGCAGCTTGGGCTCCAATGAGCAGTTCTTC
TRBJ2-1,NA,TRBV9,NA,CASSEGPHSYNEQFF,TGTGCCAGCAGCGAGGGGCCACATTCCTACAATGAGCAGTTCTTC
TRBJ1-2,NA,TRBV7-2,NA,CASSLVKGDYTF,TGTGCCAGCAGCCTGGTTAAAGGAGACTACACCTTC
TRBJ1-1,TRBD1,TRBV27,NA,CASSSDRGRTEAFF,TGTGCCAGCAGTTCAGACAGGGGGCGGACTGAAGCTTTCTTT
TRBJ2-6,NA,TRBV4-3,NA,CASSQAPVRGAGANVLTF,TGCGCCAGCAGCCAAGCCCCAGTGAGGGGCGCTGGGGCCAACGTCCTGACTTTC
TRBJ1-1,NA,TRBV7-9,NA,CASSREHIATEAFF,TGTGCCAGCAGCCGGGAACACATCGCCACTGAAGCTTTCTTT
TRBJ1-2,NA,TRBV5-4,NA,CASSSDGYGYTF,TGTGCCAGCAGCTCTGACGGCTATGGCTACACCTTC
TRBJ1-2,TRBD1,TRBV20-1,NA,CSAREKPGQVANYGYTF,TGCAGTGCTAGAGAAAAACCGGGACAGGTAGCTAACTATGGCTACACCTTC
TRBJ2-1,NA,TRBV11-2,NA,CASSLVTRANEQFF,TGTGCCAGCAGCTTAGTAACAAGGGCGAATGAGCAGTTCTTC
TRBJ1-2,NA,TRBV7-9,NA,CASSFEWTRGYGYTF,TGTGCCAGCAGCTTTGAATGGACCCGAGGCTATGGCTACACCTTC
TRBJ1-4,TRBD1,TRBV30,NA,CAWSGTGGEKLFF,TGTGCCTGGAGCGGGACAGGGGGTGAAAAACTGTTTTTT
TRBJ2-5,TRBD2,TRBV20-1,NA,CSAPGTTIETQYF,TGCAGTGCCCCAGGGACTACCATAGAGACCCAGTACTTC
TRBJ2-3,NA,TRBV29-1,NA,CSVEGRVTHSTDTQYF,TGCAGCGTTGAGGGGCGGGTCACCCATTCCACAGATACGCAGTATTTT
TRBJ2-5,NA,TRBV11-2,NA,CASSPRGPGPQETQYF,TGTGCCAGCAGCCCGCGGGGACCCGGGCCGCAAGAGACCCAGTACTTC
TRBJ1-1,NA,TRBV5-1,NA,CASSLAGPTEAFF,TGCGCCAGCAGCTTGGCAGGGCCCACTGAAGCTTTCTTT
TRBJ2-7,TRBD1,TRBV6-6,NA,CASRIGQGVFEQYF,TGTGCCAGCAGGATTGGACAGGGGGTGTTCGAGCAGTACTTC